The 8 T cell receptor beta chains listed next were all sequenced from one sample in a study of T cell responses to AZD1222 COVID-19 vaccine (dated by TCRdb to the early 2020s). Sample time point, as interpreted from the label and publication: baseline before first vaccination. Library prep was done by the immunoSEQ multiplex PCR assay. TCRdb mirrors the immuneACCESS table, restricted to in-frame sequences. Some clones are absent from its copies; in checked studies, under half trace to an unresolved V gene, and the reason for the others is unknown. This sample is represented by roughly 160,000 clones; roughly 93% of them were singletons. The ten most abundant clones make up over 0.7% of the sample. The sequencing used peripheral blood, collected on day 0 of AZD1222 vaccination. These receptors were taken from an adult in good health.

The chain employs TRBV2 and TRBJ2-5, with 11 positions matching TRBD2. CDR1 is SNHLY, CDR2 FYNNEI, per germline. Trimming removed 4 bases from V and 5 bases from J; junction bases left unmatched: 6. The CDR3 has 15 amino acids. The CDR3 here is CASSGIAGGRETQYF. CDR3 nucleotides: TGTGCCAGCAGTGGAATAGCGGGGGGGAGGGAGACCCAGTACTTC. Complete variable domain (other parts from reference TRBV2 and TRBJ2-5): EPEVTQTPSHQVTQMGQEVILRCVPISNHLYFYWYRQILGQKVEFLVSFYNNEISEKSEIFDDQFSVERPDGSNFTLKIRSTKLEDSAMYFCASSGIAGGRETQYFGPGTRLLVL.

This chain joins TRBV19 and TRBJ1-6, with a possible D match to TRBD1 (5 bases). CDR1 and CDR2 from the germline V gene are LNHDA and SQIVND (reference sequence). The CDR3 contains 14 residues. V lost 4 bases and J lost 7, with 11 bases in between. DNA of the CDR3: TGTGCCAGTAGTACGGACACGGCGAATTCACCCCTCCACTTT. It encodes CASSTDTANSPLHF.

The chain recombines TRBV5-1 with TRBJ2-2; TRBD1 matches at 9 bases. Germline V gives CDR1 SGHRS, CDR2 YFSETQ. The junction had 7 bases not matched to a gene; V was cut back by 4 bases and J by 3 bases. This CDR3 has 16 amino acids. The CDR3 sequence: CASSPGQGLDTGELFF. CDR3 coding DNA: TGCGCCAGCAGCCCGGGACAGGGTTTGGACACCGGGGAGCTGTTTTTT.

The chain combines TRBV2 with TRBJ1-1, with D maybe TRBD1 (6 bases). This CDR3 has 12 residues. Germline-derived CDR1 and CDR2 are SNHLY and FYNNEI. The ends were cut back, 5 bases at V and 4 bases at J, with 8 bases in the middle. CDR3 coding DNA: TGTGCCAGCAGTTTACAGGGCACTGAAGCTTTCTTT. This encodes CASSLQGTEAFF.

V usage is TRBV6-5 and J usage is TRBJ2-7; 10 bases align to TRBD1. The CDR3 is 15 amino acids. Germline loops: CDR1 MNHEY, CDR2 SVGAGI. Trimming at V came to 10 bases and at J to 1 base, leaving 10 bases not matched to a gene. The CDR3 sequence: CATGLGQGGSYEQYF. The CDR3 DNA sequence: TGTGCCACCGGCCTCGGACAGGGGGGATCCTACGAGCAGTACTTC.

As DNA, the CDR3 is TGTGCCAGCTCACCGGGACAGTATAACTATGGCTACACCTTC. This encodes CASSPGQYNYGYTF. This chain uses TRBV18 with TRBJ1-2, with TRBD1 matching 7 bases. The ends lost 3 bases at V and 1 base at J; junction bases unmatched: 2. Looked up from germline, CDR1 is KGHSH and CDR2 is LQKENI. CDR3 length: 14 amino acids.

The chain recombines TRBV5-6 with TRBJ2-7, with a possible D match to TRBD1 (6 bases). Germline V gene lookup returns CDR1 SGHDT and CDR2 YYEEEE. This CDR3 is 17 amino acids long. Trimming removed 4 bases at V and 2 bases at J, with 22 bases between. CDR3 coding DNA: TGTGCCAGCAGCAGGCAATCCGGGACACCGGGTCCCTACGAGCAGTACTTC. Encoded protein: CASSRQSGTPGPYEQYF.

J is TRBJ2-3 and V is TRBV5-1; TRBD2 aligns across 8 bases. Germline CDR1 SGHRS, CDR2 YFSETQ. This CDR3 is 14 amino acids long. With V trimmed by 2 bases and J by 1 base, 0 bases remained unmatched. CDR3 in DNA: TGCGCCAGCAGCTTACTAGCGGGCACAGATACGCAGTATTTT. This sequence encodes CASSLLAGTDTQYF.